Shown below are 18 T cell receptor beta chains from a single sample sequenced in a study of CD8 T cells in Susac syndrome. Random-hexamer reverse transcription was applied to roughly 0.45 to 1 ug RNA. Each CDR3 protein is one row after TCRdb ran MiXCR on the immunoSEQ multiplex PCR reads. The sample holds 170,000 or so distinct CDR3 sequences, 85% to 95% seen once. The material sequenced was CD4+ T cells from PBMCs. These receptors came from a human donor with multiple sclerosis.

This clonotype was picked up one time. The J gene is TRBJ1-2, the V gene TRBV6-5, with TRBD1 matching 8 bases. CDR1 and CDR2 (germline): MNHEY, SVGAGI. The CDR3 has 13 amino acids. V lost 6 bases and J lost 2; bases outside the gene matches: 2. CDR3 sequence (DNA): TGTGCCAGCAGGGACAGGGAAAACTATGGCTACACCTTC. It encodes CASRDRENYGYTF.

This chain joins TRBV12-3 or TRBV12-4 and TRBJ2-5; 11 positions match TRBD2. J lost 5 bases, V lost 4 bases, and 3 bases had no gene match. CDR3 length: 14 residues. CDR3 residues: CASSSTSGTETQYF. The DNA of the CDR3 is TGTGCCAGCAGTTCGACTAGCGGGACTGAGACCCAGTACTTC.

The chain employs TRBV3-1 and TRBJ2-2, with D possibly matching TRBD2 (6 bases). Germline V gene data show CDR1 as LGHDT and CDR2 as YNNKEL (reference sequence). The CDR3 extends over 16 amino acids. Trimming cost V 4 bases and J 6 bases, with 18 bases left between them. The CDR3 loop reads CASSPGVREVAGELFF. Here the CDR3 DNA reads TGTGCCAGCAGCCCTGGTGTCAGGGAGGTTGCCGGGGAGCTGTTTTTT. The variable domain in full, completed from reference TRBV3-1 and TRBJ2-2, reads DTAVSQTPKYLVTQMGNDKSIKCEQNLGHDTMYWYKQDSKKFLKIMFSYNNKELIINETVPNRFSPKSPDKAHLNLHINSLELGDSAVYFCASSPGVREVAGELFFGEGSRLTVL.

The rearrangement links TRBV30 to TRBJ1-5; no clear D. Germline V gene data show CDR1 as GTSNPN and CDR2 as SVGIG (reference sequence). There are 13 residues in the CDR3. Trimming shortened V by 1 base and J by 4 bases, and 8 bases separated the two germline ends. The CDR3 bases are TGTGCCTGGAGTGCAAATGGGAATCAGCCCCAGCATTTT. Its protein is CAWSANGNQPQHF.

The gene calls are TRBV5-8 and TRBJ1-5, with D perhaps TRBD1 (6 bases). The CDR3 is made up of 12 amino acids. V gave up 4 bases and J gave up 5 bases, with 7 bases separating them. The germline CDR1 and CDR2 sequences are SGHTS and YDEGEE. CDR3: CASSGGYQPQHF. The DNA of the CDR3 is TGTGCCAGCAGCGGGGGCTATCAGCCCCAGCATTTT.

CDR3 sequence reads: CASSYLLGGEETQYF. In nucleotides, the CDR3 is TGTGCCAGCAGCTACCTATTGGGGGGTGAAGAGACCCAGTACTTC. The genes are TRBV7-2 and TRBJ2-5; a possible D gene is TRBD2 (6 bases). CDR3 size: 15 residues. Trimming stripped 4 bases from V and 3 bases from J, with 15 bases between. Per the germline V gene, CDR1 is SGHTA and CDR2 is FQGNSA.

The chain is built from TRBV3-1 and TRBJ2-7; possibly TRBD2 for D (6 bases). The CDR3 sequence is 14 residues long. V was cut by 8 bases and J by 6 bases, with 20 bases left in between. Germline loops: CDR1 LGHDT, CDR2 YNNKEL (reference sequence). The CDR3 nucleotides read TGTGCCAGCCAGGCCCACGGGAGTGCAGCCGAGCAGTACTTC. Amino acid sequence: CASQAHGSAAEQYF.

This rearrangement joins TRBV9 to TRBJ1-2; tentatively, D is TRBD1 (5 bases). Germline V CDR1 and CDR2: SGDLS, YYNGEE. V lost 0 bases, J lost 0 bases, and 12 bases lay in between. This CDR3 comprises 16 residues. CDR3 nucleotides: TGTGCCAGCAGCGTAGGGGGGACGAAGACTAACTATGGCTACACCTTC. Protein: CASSVGGTKTNYGYTF.

The rearrangement joins TRBV27 to TRBJ2-2, with D perhaps matching TRBD1 (5 bases). The ends were cut back, 0 bases at V and 1 base at J, with 12 bases in the middle. This CDR3 spans 17 amino acids. Germline V lookup: CDR1 MNHEY, CDR2 SMNVEV (reference sequence). In nucleotides, the CDR3 is TGTGCCAGCAGTTTATCAGCAGGGTTGGAGAACACCGGGGAGCTGTTTTTT. It encodes CASSLSAGLENTGELFF.

The chain couples TRBV7-2 to TRBJ2-1; TRBD2 agrees at 8 bases. Trimming at V came to 3 bases and at J to 8 bases, leaving 3 bases not matched to a gene. The CDR3 is made up of 13 amino acids. CDR1 is SGHTA, CDR2 FQGNSA, per germline. The CDR3 bases are TGTGCCAGCAGCTTTGGACTAGCCTATGAGCAGTTCTTC. Amino acid sequence: CASSFGLAYEQFF.

V and J are TRBV28 and TRBJ1-2; 9 nucleotides line up with TRBD1. Unmatched junction bases numbered 5, after V lost 6 bases and J lost 6 bases. This CDR3 spans 13 amino acids. CDR1 and CDR2 from the germline V gene are MDHEN and SYDVKM. The CDR3 DNA reads as TGTGCCAGCAGCCGACAGGGGGTAAATGGCTACACCTTC. It codes for CASSRQGVNGYTF.

V gene TRBV18 combines with J gene TRBJ1-1; possible D gene TRBD1, 5 bases. Trimming took 3 bases from V and 4 from J, leaving 12 bases between them. In germline, CDR1 is KGHSH, CDR2 LQKENI. The CDR3 sequence is 14 residues long. The CDR3 loop is CASSPTPGGTEAFF. CDR3 nucleotide sequence: TGTGCCAGCTCACCCACGCCGGGGGGCACTGAAGCTTTCTTT. Full variable domain (missing parts from reference TRBV18 and TRBJ1-1): NAGVMQNPRHLVRRRGQEARLRCSPMKGHSHVYWYRQLPEEGLKFMVYLQKENIIDESGMPKERFSAEFPKEGPSILRIQQVVRGDSAAYFCASSPTPGGTEAFFGQGTRLTVV.

In its sample, this clonotype was seen a few times. The chain uses TRBV6-5 and TRBJ2-7; TRBD1 agrees at 8 bases. Trimming cost V 2 bases and J 5 bases; bases outside gene matches: 2. Germline V gene lookup returns CDR1 MNHEY and CDR2 SVGAGI. This CDR3 is built from 13 residues. The CDR3 loop reads CASSYDRGHEQYF. CDR3 bases: TGTGCCAGCAGTTACGACAGGGGCCACGAGCAGTACTTC.

The chain uses TRBV7-2 and TRBJ1-5, with D unresolved. Between the trimmed V and J ends, which lost 8 bases and 7 bases, there was a span of 12 bases. The CDR3 consists of 12 residues. The germline V gene has CDR1 SGHTA and CDR2 FQGNSA. The DNA for the CDR3 is TGTGCCAGCGGATTCCTTGGGCAGCCCCAGCATTTT. The encoded protein is CASGFLGQPQHF.

The chain uses TRBV5-4 and TRBJ2-3; perhaps TRBD2 as D (5 bases). V was shortened by 0 bases and J by 6 bases, with 14 bases between the two germline ends. Per the germline V gene, CDR1 is SGHNT and CDR2 is YYREEE (reference sequence). CDR3 size: 15 residues. CDR3 amino acids: CASSLGNGERDTQYF. CDR3 DNA sequence: TGTGCCAGCAGCTTGGGGAACGGCGAGCGGGATACGCAGTATTTT.

This chain connects TRBV2 to TRBJ2-6, with D possibly TRBD2 on 5 matching bases. The CDR3 covers 14 residues. Trimming removed 8 bases from V and 3 bases from J, with 11 bases in between. Germline CDR1 and CDR2: SNHLY and FYNNEI. In nucleotides, the CDR3 is TGTGCCAGCGCCTCTACTAGTGGGGCCAACGTCCTGACTTTC. It codes for CASASTSGANVLTF.

This chain joins TRBV18 and TRBJ2-7; TRBD1 is a possible D gene (6 bases). The ends were cut back, 6 bases at V and 1 base at J, with 13 bases in the middle. CDR1 is KGHSH and CDR2 is LQKENI in the germline V gene. CDR3 length: 14 residues. The CDR3, as DNA: TGTGCCAGCTCCAGGACAGAGGCTTCCTACGAGCAGTACTTC. It is translated as CASSRTEASYEQYF. The full variable domain, completed using reference TRBV18 and TRBJ2-7, is NAGVMQNPRHLVRRRGQEARLRCSPMKGHSHVYWYRQLPEEGLKFMVYLQKENIIDESGMPKERFSAEFPKEGPSILRIQQVVRGDSAAYFCASSRTEASYEQYFGPGTRLTVT.

The chain carries TRBV7-9 and TRBJ2-1, with 7 bases lining up with TRBD2. This CDR3 contains 15 residues. Germline CDR1 SEHNR, CDR2 FQNEAQ (reference sequence). The J segment lost 7 bases and the V segment lost 5 bases, leaving 11 bases of the junction unmatched. The CDR3 nucleotides are TGTGCCAGCAGCCGATCCCTCTTGCGGGGGAATGAGCAGTTCTTC. Residues: CASSRSLLRGNEQFF.